The rows below give T cell receptor beta chains drawn from one sample of a study of regulatory T cells in long-lasting Graves disease. TCRdb reprocessed the multiplex PCR reads with MiXCR, giving one entry per CDR3 protein. The table lists 350,000 to 400,000 distinct CDR3 sequences, under 20% of them singletons. This sample also belongs to another study, concerning T cells in Graves' hyperthyroidism and ophthalmopathy.

The specimen was peripheral blood mononuclear cells (PBMCs), collected at new diagnosis, from a patient treated with antithyroid drugs. The receptors shown here come from a woman under 30 with Graves disease. The CDR3 runs from the conserved cysteine through the conserved F or W. The D gene is left open where the match is weak. Clone sizes are given selectively: once, few, many, or a class where the clone is expanded.

CDR3aa | CDR3nt | abundance | j_gene | v_gene | d_gene
CASSRASTNEKLFF | TGTGCCAGCAGCCGGGCATCAACTAATGAAAAACTGTTTTTT | . | TRBJ1-4 | TRBV27 | .
CASSIVMGPNTEAFF | TGTGCCAGTAGTATAGTTATGGGGCCGAACACTGAAGCTTTCTTT | few | TRBJ1-1 | TRBV19 | .
CASGVDRGVFFF | TGCGCCAGCGGTGTGGACAGAGGCGTCTTCTTCTTC | many | TRBJ1-2 | TRBV10-2 | .
CASSQDHPAETQYF | TGTGCCAGCAGCCAAGACCACCCGGCGGAGACCCAGTACTTC | many | TRBJ2-5 | TRBV3-1 | .
CSARSSGGNNEQFF | TGCAGTGCTAGGTCTAGCGGGGGTAACAATGAGCAGTTCTTC | many | TRBJ2-1 | TRBV20-1 | TRBD2
CASSPRQGVGGYTF | TGTGCCAGCAGCCCCCGACAGGGCGTTGGAGGCTACACCTTC | many | TRBJ1-2 | TRBV9 | TRBD1
CASRPDRGPYNEQFF | TGCGCCAGCAGACCAGACAGGGGGCCCTACAATGAGCAGTTCTTC | many | TRBJ2-1 | TRBV5-1 | TRBD1
CASQGGNRANEQFF | TGTGCCAGCCAGGGTGGAAACAGGGCCAATGAGCAGTTCTTC | many | TRBJ2-1 | TRBV2 | .
CSARRGTGVSYEQYF | TGCAGTGCTCGGAGGGGAACAGGGGTCTCCTACGAGCAGTACTTC | few | TRBJ2-7 | TRBV20-1 | .
CASSSPGSSDEKLFF | TGTGCCAGCAGTTCACCAGGGAGCTCTGATGAAAAACTGTTTTTT | many | TRBJ1-4 | TRBV28 | .
CASSRGTSGQETQYF | TGCGCCAGCAGCCGAGGGACTAGCGGCCAAGAGACCCAGTACTTC | many | TRBJ2-5 | TRBV5-1 | TRBD2
CASSGSNTGELFF | TGCGCCAGCAGCGGATCAAACACCGGGGAGCTGTTTTTT | many | TRBJ2-2 | TRBV5-1 | .
CASSSSGGNSYEQYF | TGTGCCAGCAGTTCCTCGGGGGGAAACTCCTACGAGCAGTACTTC | many | TRBJ2-7 | TRBV27 | TRBD2
CASSLADRLQETQYF | TGTGCCAGCAGCTTGGCGGACAGGCTGCAAGAGACCCAGTACTTC | many | TRBJ2-5 | TRBV5-1 | TRBD1
CASSYAEEGTEAFF | TGTGCCAGCAGTTACGCGGAGGAAGGGACTGAAGCTTTCTTT | many | TRBJ1-1 | TRBV6-5 | .
CASSLQGMSTDTQYF | TGTGCCAGCAGCTTACAGGGAATGAGCACAGATACGCAGTATTTT | . | TRBJ2-3 | TRBV7-3 | .
CATLTGVTGELFF | TGTGCCACCCTAACGGGGGTGACCGGGGAGCTGTTTTTT | . | TRBJ2-2 | TRBV28 | .
CASSRVMEAFF | TGTGCCTCCTCCAGGGTTATGGAAGCTTTCTTT | many | TRBJ1-1 | TRBV30 | .
CASSSWTRVLGTDTQYF | TGTGCCAGCAGCTCCTGGACCCGCGTGTTGGGCACAGATACGCAGTATTTT | many | TRBJ2-3 | TRBV7-2 | .
CASSVAVEIQETQYF | TGTGCCAGCAGCGTAGCTGTGGAGATCCAAGAGACCCAGTACTTC | many | TRBJ2-5 | TRBV9 | .
CASSGIQGSNTEAFF | TGCGCCAGCAGCGGAATACAGGGCTCGAACACTGAAGCTTTCTTT | many | TRBJ1-1 | TRBV5-1 | .
CASSLDLTGTSGGAPDTQYF | TGTGCCAGCAGTTTGGATTTGACCGGGACTAGCGGGGGGGCCCCAGATACGCAGTATTTT | many | TRBJ2-3 | TRBV27 | TRBD2
CASSLGSAGQETQYF | TGCGCCAGCAGCTTGGGTAGCGCGGGGCAAGAGACCCAGTACTTC | few | TRBJ2-5 | TRBV5-1 | .
CASRTSRVLTGTTHPFHNEQFF | TGTGCCAGCAGAACGTCACGGGTCCTGACAGGAACCACCCATCCCTTCCACAATGAGCAGTTCTTC | many | TRBJ2-1 | TRBV6-1 | .
CSARGADPRRLGSYNEQFF | TGCAGTGCTAGGGGAGCGGACCCGAGACGTTTAGGCTCCTACAATGAGCAGTTCTTC | many | TRBJ2-1 | TRBV20-1 | .
CSVLDGAPEYF | TGCAGCGTCCTGGACGGGGCTCCGGAATACTTC | . | TRBJ2-4 | TRBV29-1 | .
CASSLAEGDNSPLHF | TGTGCCAGCAGCTTAGCGGAGGGGGATAATTCACCCCTCCACTTT | . | TRBJ1-6 | TRBV7-9 | .
CAGSDNNEKLFF | TGTGCCGGATCGGATAATAATGAAAAACTGTTTTTT | . | TRBJ1-4 | TRBV28 | .
CAISEEAGGTTDTQYF | TGTGCCATCAGTGAGGAGGCGGGGGGGACTACAGATACGCAGTATTTT | . | TRBJ2-3 | TRBV10-3 | TRBD2
CASSFRNTPMNTEAFF | TGTGCCAGCAGTTTCCGGAACACTCCCATGAACACTGAAGCTTTCTTT | many | TRBJ1-1 | TRBV12-3/TRBV12-4 | .
CAIKSPGQNYGYTF | TGTGCCATCAAGTCCCCTGGACAGAACTATGGCTACACCTTC | many | TRBJ1-2 | TRBV28 | .
CASSPLSTDTQYF | TGTGCCAGCTCACCCCTAAGCACAGATACGCAGTATTTT | many | TRBJ2-3 | TRBV18 | .
CASRGLAGVLGEQFF | TGCGCCAGCAGGGGACTAGCGGGAGTATTAGGTGAGCAGTTCTTC | many | TRBJ2-1 | TRBV5-1 | TRBD2
CASSLASRSEAFF | TGCGCCAGCAGCTTGGCCTCGAGGAGTGAAGCTTTCTTT | many | TRBJ1-1 | TRBV5-1 | .
CASSEMFYEQYF | TGTGCCAGCAGTGAGATGTTCTACGAGCAGTACTTC | many | TRBJ2-7 | TRBV6-1 | .
CASRNGASGGASDTQYF | TGTGCCAGCAGAAACGGCGCTAGCGGGGGGGCATCAGATACGCAGTATTTT | many | TRBJ2-3 | TRBV6-1 | TRBD2
CASSPPGGSGNYGYTF | TGTGCCAGCTCACCACCGGGGGGGAGCGGCAACTATGGCTACACCTTC | many | TRBJ1-2 | TRBV18 | .
CASSPKVTGVPTGELFF | TGTGCCAGCAGTCCGAAGGTGACAGGGGTCCCCACCGGGGAGCTGTTTTTT | many | TRBJ2-2 | TRBV28 | TRBD1
CASSQEERIHTDTQYF | TGTGCCAGCAGCCAAGAGGAGCGGATACACACAGATACGCAGTATTTT | many | TRBJ2-3 | TRBV3-1 | .
CASSPRLWGSISQETQYF | TGTGCCAGCAGCCCCCGATTATGGGGAAGCATTAGCCAAGAGACCCAGTACTTC | many | TRBJ2-5 | TRBV7-8 | .
CASSSGLGHKETQYF | TGTGCCAGCAGCTCCGGGTTGGGACATAAAGAGACCCAGTACTTC | many | TRBJ2-5 | TRBV11-2 | .
CASKERGGGHGYTF | TGTGCCAGCAAGGAACGTGGTGGGGGCCATGGCTACACCTTC | many | TRBJ1-2 | TRBV6-1 | .
CASQEAGLDTEAFF | TGTGCCAGCCAAGAGGCAGGGTTGGACACTGAAGCTTTCTTT | many | TRBJ1-1 | TRBV6-1 | .
CASSMDREWEQYF | TGTGCCAGCAGTATGGACAGGGAGTGGGAGCAGTACTTC | many | TRBJ2-7 | TRBV6-1 | TRBD1
CASSLEGLETQYF | TGTGCCAGCAGCTTAGAGGGATTGGAGACCCAGTACTTC | many | TRBJ2-5 | TRBV7-9 | .
CASSVGQGVLLGNEQFF | TGCGCCAGCAGCGTCGGACAGGGGGTCCTCTTGGGCAATGAGCAGTTCTTC | many | TRBJ2-1 | TRBV5-1 | TRBD1
CASRDSYNQPQHF | TGTGCCAGCCGGGACAGCTATAATCAGCCCCAGCATTTT | many | TRBJ1-5 | TRBV2 | TRBD1
CASGLGKGNEKLFF | TGTGCTAGTGGTTTAGGGAAAGGGAATGAAAAACTGTTTTTT | many | TRBJ1-4 | TRBV12-5 | .
CSVPWGDTQYF | TGCAGCGTTCCCTGGGGAGATACGCAGTATTTT | few | TRBJ2-3 | TRBV29-1 | .
CASSQTGGHEAFF | TGTGCCAGCAGCCAGACAGGGGGGCATGAAGCTTTCTTT | many | TRBJ1-1 | TRBV3-1 | TRBD1
CAWSAGAYYGYTF | TGTGCCTGGAGTGCGGGGGCGTACTATGGCTACACCTTC | many | TRBJ1-2 | TRBV30 | .
CASSQGQNEAFF | TGTGCCAGCAGTCAGGGACAGAATGAAGCTTTCTTT | . | TRBJ1-1 | TRBV27 | TRBD1
CASSQSGSGNTIYF | TGTGCCAGCAGTCAGTCAGGCTCTGGAAACACCATATATTTT | few | TRBJ1-3 | TRBV12-3/TRBV12-4 | .
CATSRDSTQRTQYF | TGTGCCACCAGCAGAGATTCGACCCAGAGGACGCAGTATTTT | many | TRBJ2-3 | TRBV15 | .